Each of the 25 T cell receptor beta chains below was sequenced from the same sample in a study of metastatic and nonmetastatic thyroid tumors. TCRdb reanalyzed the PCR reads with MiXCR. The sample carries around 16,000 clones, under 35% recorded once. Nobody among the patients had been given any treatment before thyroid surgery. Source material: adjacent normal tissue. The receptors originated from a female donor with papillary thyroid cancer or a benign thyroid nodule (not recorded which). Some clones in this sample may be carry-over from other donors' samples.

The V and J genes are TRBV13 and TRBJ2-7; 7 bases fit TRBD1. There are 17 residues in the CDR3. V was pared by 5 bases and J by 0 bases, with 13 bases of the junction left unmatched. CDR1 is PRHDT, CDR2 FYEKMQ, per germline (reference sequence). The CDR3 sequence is CASSTKCGDSASYEQYF. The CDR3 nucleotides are TGTGCCAGCAGCACCAAATGTGGGGACAGTGCCTCCTACGAGCAGTACTTC.

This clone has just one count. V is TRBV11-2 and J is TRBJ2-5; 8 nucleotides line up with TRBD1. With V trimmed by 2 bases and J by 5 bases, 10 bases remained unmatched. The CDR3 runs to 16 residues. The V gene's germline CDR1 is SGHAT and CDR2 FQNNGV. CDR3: CASSLSPTGVVETQYF. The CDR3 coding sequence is TGTGCCAGCAGCTTATCCCCGACAGGGGTAGTGGAGACCCAGTACTTC.

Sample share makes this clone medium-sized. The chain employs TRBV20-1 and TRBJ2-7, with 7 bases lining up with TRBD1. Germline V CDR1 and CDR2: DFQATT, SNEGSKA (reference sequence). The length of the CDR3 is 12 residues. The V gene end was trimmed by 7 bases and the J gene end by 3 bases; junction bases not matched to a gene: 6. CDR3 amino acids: CSVPDRVYEQYF. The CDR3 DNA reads TGCAGTGTTCCCGACAGGGTCTACGAGCAGTACTTC.

In nucleotides, the CDR3 is TGTGCCAGCAAATATACTGGGGAGAGGGTCGAGCAGTACTTC. Translating it yields CASKYTGERVEQYF. The chain carries TRBV28 and TRBJ2-7, with a weak D call TRBD2 (5 bases). The germline V gene has CDR1 MDHEN and CDR2 SYDVKM. The V and J ends lost 7 bases and 6 bases respectively, with 19 bases between them. This CDR3 spans 14 amino acids.

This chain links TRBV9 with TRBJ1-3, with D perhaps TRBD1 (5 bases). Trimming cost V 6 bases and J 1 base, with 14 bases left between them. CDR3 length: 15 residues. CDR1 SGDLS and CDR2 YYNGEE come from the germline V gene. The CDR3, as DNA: TGTGCCAGCATCGCTCGAACAGGATCTGGAAACACCATATATTTT. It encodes CASIARTGSGNTIYF.

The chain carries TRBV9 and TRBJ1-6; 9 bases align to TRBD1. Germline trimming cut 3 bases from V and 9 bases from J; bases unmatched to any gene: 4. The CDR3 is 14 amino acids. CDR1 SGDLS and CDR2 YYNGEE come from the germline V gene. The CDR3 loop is CASSAQTGGSPLHF. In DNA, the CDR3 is TGTGCCAGCAGCGCCCAGACAGGGGGTTCACCCCTCCACTTT.

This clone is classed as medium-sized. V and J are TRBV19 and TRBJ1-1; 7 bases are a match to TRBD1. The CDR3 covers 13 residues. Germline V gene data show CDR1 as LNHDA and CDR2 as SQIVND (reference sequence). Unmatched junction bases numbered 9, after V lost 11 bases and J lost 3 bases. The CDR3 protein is CASKPGQHTEAFF. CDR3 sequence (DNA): TGTGCCTCAAAGCCGGGACAGCACACTGAAGCTTTCTTT.

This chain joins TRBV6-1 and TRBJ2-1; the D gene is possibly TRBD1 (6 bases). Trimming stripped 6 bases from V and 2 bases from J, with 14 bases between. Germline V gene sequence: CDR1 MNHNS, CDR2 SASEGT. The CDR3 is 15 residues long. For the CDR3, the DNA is TGTGCCAGCAGGCCTCCGACAGGTACCTACAATGAGCAGTTCTTC. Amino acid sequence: CASRPPTGTYNEQFF.

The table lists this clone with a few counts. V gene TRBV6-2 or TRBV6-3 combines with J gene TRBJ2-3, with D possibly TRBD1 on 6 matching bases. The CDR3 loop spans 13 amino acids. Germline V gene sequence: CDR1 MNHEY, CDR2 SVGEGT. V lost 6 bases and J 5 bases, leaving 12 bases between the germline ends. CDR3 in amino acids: CASRLTGLDTQYF. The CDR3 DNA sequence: TGTGCCAGCAGGTTAACAGGGTTAGATACGCAGTATTTT.

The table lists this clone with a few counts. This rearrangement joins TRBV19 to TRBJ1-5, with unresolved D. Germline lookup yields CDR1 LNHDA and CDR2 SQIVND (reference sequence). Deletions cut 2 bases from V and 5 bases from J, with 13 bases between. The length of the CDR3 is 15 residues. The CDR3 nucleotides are TGTGCCAGTAGTATACAGTCCAGACCCGATCAGCCCCAGCATTTT. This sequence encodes CASSIQSRPDQPQHF.

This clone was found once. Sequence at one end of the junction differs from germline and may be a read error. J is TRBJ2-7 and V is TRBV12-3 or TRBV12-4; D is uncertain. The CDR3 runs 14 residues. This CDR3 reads CASSYPQCSYEQLF. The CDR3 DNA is TGTGCCAGCAGTTACCCGCAATGCTCCTACGAGCAGTTGTTC.

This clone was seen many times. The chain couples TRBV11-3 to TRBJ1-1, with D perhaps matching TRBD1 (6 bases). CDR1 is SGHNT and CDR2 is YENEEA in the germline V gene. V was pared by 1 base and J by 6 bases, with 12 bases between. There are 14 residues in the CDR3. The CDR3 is CASSLAGGAAEAFF. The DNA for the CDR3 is TGTGCCAGCAGCTTAGCGGGGGGCGCGGCTGAAGCTTTCTTT. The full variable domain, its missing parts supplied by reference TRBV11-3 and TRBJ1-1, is EAGVVQSPRYKIIEKKQPVAFWCNPISGHNTLYWYLQNLGQGPELLIRYENEEAVDDSQLPKDRFSAERLKGVDSTLKIQPAELGDSAVYLCASSLAGGAAEAFFGQGTRLTVV.

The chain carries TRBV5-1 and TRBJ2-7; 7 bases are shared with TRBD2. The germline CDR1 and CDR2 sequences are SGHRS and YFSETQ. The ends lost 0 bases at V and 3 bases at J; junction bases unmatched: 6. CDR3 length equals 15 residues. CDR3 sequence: CASSLESGGFYEQYF. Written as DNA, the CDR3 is TGCGCCAGCAGCTTGGAATCCGGGGGGTTCTACGAGCAGTACTTC.

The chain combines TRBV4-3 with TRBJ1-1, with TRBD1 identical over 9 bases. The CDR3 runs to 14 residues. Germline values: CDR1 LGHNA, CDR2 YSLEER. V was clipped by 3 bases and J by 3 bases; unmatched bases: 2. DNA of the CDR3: TGCGCCAGCAGCCAGCGGACAGGGGACACTGAAGCTTTCTTT. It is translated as CASSQRTGDTEAFF.

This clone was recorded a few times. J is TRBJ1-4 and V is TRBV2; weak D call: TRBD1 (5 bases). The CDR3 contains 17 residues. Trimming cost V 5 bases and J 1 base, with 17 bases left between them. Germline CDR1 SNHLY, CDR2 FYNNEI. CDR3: CASSTGGDRVTNEKLFF. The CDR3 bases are TGTGCCAGCAGTACCGGGGGGGATAGAGTAACTAATGAAAAACTGTTTTTT.

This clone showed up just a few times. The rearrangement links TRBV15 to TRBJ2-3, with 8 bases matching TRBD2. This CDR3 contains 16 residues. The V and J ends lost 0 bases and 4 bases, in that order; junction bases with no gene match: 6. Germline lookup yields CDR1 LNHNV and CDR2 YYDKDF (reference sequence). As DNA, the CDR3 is TGTGCCACCAGCAGAGATTTCGAGACTAGCGCAGATACGCAGTATTTT. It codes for CATSRDFETSADTQYF.

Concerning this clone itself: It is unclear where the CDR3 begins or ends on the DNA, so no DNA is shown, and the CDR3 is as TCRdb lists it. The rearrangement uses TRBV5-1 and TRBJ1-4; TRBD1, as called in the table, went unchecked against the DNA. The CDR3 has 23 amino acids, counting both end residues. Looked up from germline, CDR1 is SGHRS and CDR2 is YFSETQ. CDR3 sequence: CASSLSAGGYEQYFGPGQEKLFF.

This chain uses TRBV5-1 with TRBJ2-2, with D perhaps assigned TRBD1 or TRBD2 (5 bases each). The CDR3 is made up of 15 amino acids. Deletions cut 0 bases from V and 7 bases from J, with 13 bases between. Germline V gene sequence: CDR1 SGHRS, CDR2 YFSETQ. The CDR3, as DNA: TGCGCCAGCAGCTTGGAGCCCGGGGCGAACGGGGAGCTGTTTTTT. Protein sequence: CASSLEPGANGELFF.

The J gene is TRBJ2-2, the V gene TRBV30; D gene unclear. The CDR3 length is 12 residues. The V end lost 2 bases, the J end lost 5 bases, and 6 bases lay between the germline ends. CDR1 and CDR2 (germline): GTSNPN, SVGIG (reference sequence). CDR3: CAWSLRTGELFF. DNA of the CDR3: TGTGCCTGGAGTTTACGGACCGGGGAGCTGTTTTTT.

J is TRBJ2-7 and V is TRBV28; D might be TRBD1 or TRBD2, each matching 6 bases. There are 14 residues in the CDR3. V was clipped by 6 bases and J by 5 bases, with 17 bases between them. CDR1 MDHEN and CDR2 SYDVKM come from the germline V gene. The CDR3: CASSTPSGGNEQYF. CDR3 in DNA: TGTGCCAGCAGCACTCCTTCCGGGGGCAACGAGCAGTACTTC.

The CDR3 nucleotides read TGCGCCAGCAGCTTCCAGTCGGGGACGAGCTCTGGAAACACCATATATTTT. Its translation: CASSFQSGTSSGNTIYF. V usage is TRBV5-1 and J usage is TRBJ1-3, with D possibly matching TRBD1 (5 bases). Germline CDR1 SGHRS, CDR2 YFSETQ. CDR3 size: 17 residues. V shed 2 bases and J shed 0 bases, with 15 bases lying between them.

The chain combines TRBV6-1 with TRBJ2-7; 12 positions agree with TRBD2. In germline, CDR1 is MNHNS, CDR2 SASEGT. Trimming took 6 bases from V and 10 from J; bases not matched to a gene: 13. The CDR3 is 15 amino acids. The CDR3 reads CASSPGLAGLGDQYF. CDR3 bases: TGTGCCAGCAGCCCTGGACTAGCGGGATTAGGCGATCAGTACTTC.

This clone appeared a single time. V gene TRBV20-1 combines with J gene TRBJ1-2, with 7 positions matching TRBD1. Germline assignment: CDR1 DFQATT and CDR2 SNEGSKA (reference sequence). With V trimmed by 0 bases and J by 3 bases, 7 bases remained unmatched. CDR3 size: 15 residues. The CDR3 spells CSARDRDSADYGYTF. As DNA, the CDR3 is TGCAGTGCTAGAGATAGGGACAGCGCTGACTATGGCTACACCTTC.

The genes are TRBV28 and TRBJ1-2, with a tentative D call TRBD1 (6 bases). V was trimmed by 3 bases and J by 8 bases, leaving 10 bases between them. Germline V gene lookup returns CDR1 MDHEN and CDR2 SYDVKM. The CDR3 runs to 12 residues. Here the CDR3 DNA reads TGTGCCAGCAGTTTTAGGACAGTGGGCTACACCTTC. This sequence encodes CASSFRTVGYTF.

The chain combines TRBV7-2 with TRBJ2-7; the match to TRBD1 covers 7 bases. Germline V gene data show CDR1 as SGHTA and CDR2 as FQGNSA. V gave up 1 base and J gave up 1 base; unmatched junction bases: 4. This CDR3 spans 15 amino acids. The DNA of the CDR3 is TGTGCCAGCAGCTTAGGACAGGGTTTTTCCTACGAGCAGTACTTC. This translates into CASSLGQGFSYEQYF.